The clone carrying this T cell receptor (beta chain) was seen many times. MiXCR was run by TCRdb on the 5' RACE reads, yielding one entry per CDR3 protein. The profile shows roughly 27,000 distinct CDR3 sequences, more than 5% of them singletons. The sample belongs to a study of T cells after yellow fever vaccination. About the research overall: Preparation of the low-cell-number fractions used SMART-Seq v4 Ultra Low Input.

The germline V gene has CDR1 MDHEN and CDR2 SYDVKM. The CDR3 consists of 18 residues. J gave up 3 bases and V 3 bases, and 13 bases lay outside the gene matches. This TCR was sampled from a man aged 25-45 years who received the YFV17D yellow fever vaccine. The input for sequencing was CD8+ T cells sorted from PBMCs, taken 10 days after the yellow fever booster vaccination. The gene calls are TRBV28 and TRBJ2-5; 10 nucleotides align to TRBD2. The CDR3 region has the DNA TGTGCCAGCAGTTTGGGGGAGCGAGCGGGAGGGCCCGAAGAGACCCAGTACTTC. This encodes CASSLGERAGGPEETQYF.